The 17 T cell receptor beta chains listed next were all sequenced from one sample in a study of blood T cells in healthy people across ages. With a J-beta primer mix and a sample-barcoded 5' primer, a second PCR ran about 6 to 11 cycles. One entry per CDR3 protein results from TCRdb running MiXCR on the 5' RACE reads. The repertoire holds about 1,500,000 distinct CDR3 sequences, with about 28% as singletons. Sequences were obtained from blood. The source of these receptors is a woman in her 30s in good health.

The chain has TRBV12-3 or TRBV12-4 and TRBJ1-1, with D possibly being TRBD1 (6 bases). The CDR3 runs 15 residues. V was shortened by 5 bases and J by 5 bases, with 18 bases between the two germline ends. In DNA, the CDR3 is TGTGCCAGCAGTCCCTCGGACAGAAGGGGAACTGAAGCTTTCTTT. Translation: CASSPSDRRGTEAFF.

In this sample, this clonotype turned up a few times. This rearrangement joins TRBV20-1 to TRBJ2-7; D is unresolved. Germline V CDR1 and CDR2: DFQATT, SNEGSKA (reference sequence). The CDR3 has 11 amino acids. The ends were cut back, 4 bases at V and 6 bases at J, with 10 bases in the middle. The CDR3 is CSAKVVFEQYF. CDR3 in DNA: TGCAGTGCTAAGGTAGTTTTCGAGCAGTACTTC.

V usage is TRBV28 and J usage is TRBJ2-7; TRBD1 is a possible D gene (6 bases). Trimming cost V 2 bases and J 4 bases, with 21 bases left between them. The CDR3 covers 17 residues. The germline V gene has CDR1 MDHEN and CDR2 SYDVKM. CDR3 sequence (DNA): TGTGCCAGCAGTTTAGTTTCTGGGACACGGAGGTGGTACGAGCAGTACTTC. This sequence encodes CASSLVSGTRRWYEQYF.

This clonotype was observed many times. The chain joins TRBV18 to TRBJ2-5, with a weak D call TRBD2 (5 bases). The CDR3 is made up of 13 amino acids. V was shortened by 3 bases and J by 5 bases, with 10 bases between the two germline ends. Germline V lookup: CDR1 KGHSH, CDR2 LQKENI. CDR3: CASSPSWRETQYF. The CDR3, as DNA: TGTGCCAGCTCACCGTCGTGGAGGGAGACCCAGTACTTC.

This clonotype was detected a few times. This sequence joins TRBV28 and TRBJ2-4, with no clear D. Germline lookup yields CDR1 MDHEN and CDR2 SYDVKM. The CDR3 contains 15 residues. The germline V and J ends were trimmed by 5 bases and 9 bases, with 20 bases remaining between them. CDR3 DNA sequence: TGTGCCAGCAGTCCCGTAGGCCTAGTAGTCGGCATTCAGTACTTC. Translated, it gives CASSPVGLVVGIQYF.

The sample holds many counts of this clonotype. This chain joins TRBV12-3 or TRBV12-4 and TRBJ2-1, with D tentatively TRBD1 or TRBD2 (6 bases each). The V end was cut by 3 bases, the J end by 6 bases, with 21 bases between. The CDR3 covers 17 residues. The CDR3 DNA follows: TGTGCCAGCAGTTTGCAGGGTGGAGGGGGTTTTTCCAATGAGCAGTTCTTC. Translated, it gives CASSLQGGGGFSNEQFF.

CDR3 sequence: CASSFQGGAYGYTF. The CDR3 DNA reads as TGTGCCAGCAGCTTTCAAGGGGGAGCCTATGGCTACACCTTC. The chain is built from TRBV11-2 and TRBJ1-2; the D gene is possibly TRBD1 (6 bases). Trimming removed 3 bases from V and 4 bases from J, with 12 bases in between. The CDR3 has 14 amino acids. Germline V gene sequence: CDR1 SGHAT, CDR2 FQNNGV.

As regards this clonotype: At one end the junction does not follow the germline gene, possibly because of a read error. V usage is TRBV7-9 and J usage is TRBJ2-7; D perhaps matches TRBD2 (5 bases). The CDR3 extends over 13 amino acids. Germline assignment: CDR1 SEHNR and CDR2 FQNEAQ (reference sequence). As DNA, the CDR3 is TGTGCCAGCAGCTTGGGCACAGACTACGGGCAGTACTTC. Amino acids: CASSLGTDYGQYF.

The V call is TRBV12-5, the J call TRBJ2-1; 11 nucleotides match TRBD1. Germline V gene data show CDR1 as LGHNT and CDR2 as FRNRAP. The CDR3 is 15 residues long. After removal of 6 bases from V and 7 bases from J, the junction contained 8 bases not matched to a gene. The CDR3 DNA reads TGTGCTAGTGGCCCCGGACAGGGGGCTCTTAATGAGCAGTTCTTC. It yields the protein CASGPGQGALNEQFF.

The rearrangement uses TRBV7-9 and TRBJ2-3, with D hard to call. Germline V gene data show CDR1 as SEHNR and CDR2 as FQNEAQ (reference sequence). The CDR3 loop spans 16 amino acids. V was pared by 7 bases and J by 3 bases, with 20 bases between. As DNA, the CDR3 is TGTGCCAGCACGACTTTGCCGGGCCAGAGTACAGATACGCAGTATTTT. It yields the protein CASTTLPGQSTDTQYF.

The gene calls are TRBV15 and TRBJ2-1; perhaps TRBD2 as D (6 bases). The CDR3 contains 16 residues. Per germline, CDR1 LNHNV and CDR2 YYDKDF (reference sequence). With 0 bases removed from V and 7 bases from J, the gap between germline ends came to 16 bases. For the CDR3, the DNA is TGTGCCACCAGCAGAGATCTGCGCGGGAAGAGGAATGAGCAGTTCTTC. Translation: CATSRDLRGKRNEQFF.

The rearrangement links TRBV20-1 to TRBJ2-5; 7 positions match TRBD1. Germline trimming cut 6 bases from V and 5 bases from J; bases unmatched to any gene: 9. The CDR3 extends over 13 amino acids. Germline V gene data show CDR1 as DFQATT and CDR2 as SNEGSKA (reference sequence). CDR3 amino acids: CSANSGTAETQYF. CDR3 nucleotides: TGCAGTGCAAATTCCGGGACAGCCGAGACCCAGTACTTC.

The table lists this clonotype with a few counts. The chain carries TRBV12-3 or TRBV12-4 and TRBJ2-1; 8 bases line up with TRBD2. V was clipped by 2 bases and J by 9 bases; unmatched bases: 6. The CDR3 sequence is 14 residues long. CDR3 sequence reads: CASSLSPLAGEQFF. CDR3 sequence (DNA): TGTGCCAGCAGTTTATCCCCGCTAGCGGGTGAGCAGTTCTTC.

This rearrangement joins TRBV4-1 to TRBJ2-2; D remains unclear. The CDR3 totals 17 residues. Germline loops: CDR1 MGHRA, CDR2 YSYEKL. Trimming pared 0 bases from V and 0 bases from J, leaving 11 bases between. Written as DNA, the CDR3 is TGCGCCAGCAGCCAAGATCCCAGTCCCGCGAACACCGGGGAGCTGTTTTTT. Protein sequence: CASSQDPSPANTGELFF.

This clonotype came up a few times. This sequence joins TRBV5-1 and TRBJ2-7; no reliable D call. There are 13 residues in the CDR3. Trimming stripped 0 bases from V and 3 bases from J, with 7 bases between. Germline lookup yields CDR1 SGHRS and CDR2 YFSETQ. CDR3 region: CASSLGWDYEQYF. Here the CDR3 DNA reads TGCGCCAGCAGCTTGGGTTGGGACTACGAGCAGTACTTC.

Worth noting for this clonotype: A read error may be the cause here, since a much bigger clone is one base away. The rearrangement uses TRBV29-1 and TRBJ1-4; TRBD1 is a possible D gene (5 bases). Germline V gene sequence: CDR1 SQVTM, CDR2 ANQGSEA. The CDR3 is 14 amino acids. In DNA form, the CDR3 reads TGCAGCGTTGAGCCCCGGCAGGGTAATGAAAAACGGTTTTTT. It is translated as CSVEPRQGNEKRFF.

In DNA, the CDR3 is TGTGCCAGCACACGGGACCTTACCTACGAGCAGTACTTC. Its protein is CASTRDLTYEQYF. The chain combines TRBV2 with TRBJ2-5; D assignment may be TRBD1 or TRBD2 (5 bases each). The J call may not be correct, given that the DNA end is closer to TRBJ2-7. Germline V gene data show CDR1 as SNHLY and CDR2 as FYNNEI. The CDR3 loop spans 13 amino acids.